One and the same sample provided the 15 T cell receptor beta chains below, sequenced in a study of cytomegalovirus exposure and HLA in healthy donors. The PCR made use of 60 Vbeta and 13 Jbeta primers. The method was immunoSEQ multiplex PCR; TCRdb's version includes in-frame clones alone and lacks a portion of them. Among over 75,000 clones listed, about two thirds were seen once. The specimen sequenced was PBMCs. These receptors all stem from a human donor in good health.

V and J are TRBV6-5 and TRBJ1-1, with a possible D match to TRBD1 (5 bases). The V gene lost 11 bases and the J gene lost 7 bases, with 14 bases spanning the gap. Germline loops: CDR1 MNHEY, CDR2 SVGAGI. There are 11 residues in the CDR3. The CDR3 is CAAHRQFEAFF. The CDR3 region has the DNA TGTGCCGCGCATAGACAGTTTGAAGCTTTCTTT.

On this clone itself: Other DNA sequences from this sample encode an identical CDR3 as well. J is TRBJ2-7 and V is TRBV2, with D uncertain. V shed 5 bases and J shed 1 base, with 3 bases lying between them. CDR3 length: 11 amino acids. Germline assignment: CDR1 SNHLY and CDR2 FYNNEI. CDR3 in DNA: TGTGCCAGCAGTCTTTCCTACGAGCAGTACTTC. The encoded protein is CASSLSYEQYF.

There are a few counts of this clone. V gene TRBV30 combines with J gene TRBJ1-1; TRBD1 is a possible D gene (5 bases). Trimming removed 1 base at V and 1 base at J, with 7 bases between. Germline values: CDR1 GTSNPN, CDR2 SVGIG (reference sequence). This CDR3 comprises 13 residues. CDR3 sequence reads: CAWSGQTNTEAFF. DNA for the CDR3: TGTGCCTGGAGTGGACAGACGAACACTGAAGCTTTCTTT.

The chain uses TRBV30 and TRBJ2-2, with D possibly matching TRBD2 (5 bases). This CDR3 contains 13 residues. Germline V lookup: CDR1 GTSNPN, CDR2 SVGIG (reference sequence). Trimming took 5 bases from V and 5 from J, leaving 12 bases between them. CDR3 bases: TGTGCCTGGTCTCGGGGATGGACCGGGGAGCTGTTTTTT. It translates to CAWSRGWTGELFF.

The chain links TRBV4-3 to TRBJ2-2; 8 bases align to TRBD2. Germline trimming cut 4 bases from V and 3 bases from J; bases unmatched to any gene: 7. The CDR3 is made up of 16 amino acids. Germline V gene lookup returns CDR1 LGHNA and CDR2 YSLEER. For the CDR3, the DNA is TGCGCCAGCAGCCGCCGGGGGGGCCGTGACACCGGGGAGCTGTTTTTT. This sequence encodes CASSRRGGRDTGELFF.

This sequence joins TRBV7-2 and TRBJ1-2; D remains unclear. V dropped 3 bases and J dropped 4 bases, with 15 bases sitting between them. From germline, CDR1 is SGHTA and CDR2 FQGNSA. This CDR3 comprises 15 residues. The DNA for the CDR3 is TGTGCCAGCAGCTTCCCAGAGCGTATTATCTATGGCTACACCTTC. Protein: CASSFPERIIYGYTF. The full variable domain, in which reference TRBV7-2 and TRBJ1-2 provide the parts outside the CDR3, is GAGVSQSPSNKVTEKGKDVELRCDPISGHTALYWYRQSLGQGLEFLIYFQGNSAPDKSGLPSDRFSAERTGGSVSTLTIQRTQQEDSAVYLCASSFPERIIYGYTFGSGTRLTVV.

The gene calls are TRBV6-4 and TRBJ1-1, with 7 nucleotides matching TRBD1. J lost 1 base, V lost 4 bases, and 6 bases had no gene match. Germline V lookup: CDR1 MRHNA, CDR2 SNTAGT. The CDR3 sequence is 15 residues long. The CDR3 here is CASSVSGTANTEAFF. The CDR3 DNA sequence: TGTGCCAGCAGTGTTTCCGGGACAGCGAACACTGAAGCTTTCTTT.

This clone was observed a few times. J is TRBJ2-1 and V is TRBV29-1; a weak D match, TRBD2 (7 bases). The V and J ends lost 2 bases and 0 bases respectively, with 11 bases between them. Germline lookup yields CDR1 SQVTM and CDR2 ANQGSEA. This CDR3 comprises 15 residues. The CDR3 here is CSVERGGSSYNEQFF. The CDR3, as DNA: TGCAGCGTTGAAAGGGGGGGGAGCTCCTACAATGAGCAGTTCTTC.

This rearrangement joins TRBV9 to TRBJ1-2; D is uncertain. The CDR3 loop spans 14 amino acids. Germline loops: CDR1 SGDLS, CDR2 YYNGEE. Deletions cut 0 bases from V and 6 bases from J, with 12 bases between. CDR3 sequence reads: CASSVVGGWDGYTF. The CDR3 nucleotides read TGTGCCAGCAGCGTAGTTGGAGGTTGGGATGGCTACACCTTC.

This clone showed up just a few times. The rearrangement links TRBV4-2 to TRBJ2-7; weak D call: TRBD2 (7 bases). This CDR3 comprises 15 residues. CDR1 and CDR2 (germline): LGHNA, YNFKEQ. The V and J ends lost 0 bases and 3 bases respectively, with 12 bases between them. The CDR3 is CASSQDRGAHYEQYF. The CDR3 DNA reads TGTGCCAGCAGCCAAGATCGGGGGGCCCACTACGAGCAGTACTTC.

Only a few counts were recorded for this clone. The chain recombines TRBV4-3 with TRBJ2-1; D uncertain. The CDR3 runs 13 residues. Germline V CDR1 and CDR2: LGHNA, YSLEER. The V end was cut by 1 base, the J end by 4 bases, with 5 bases between. The CDR3, as DNA: TGCGCCAGCAGCCAAGTATCGTACAATGAGCAGTTCTTC. The encoded protein is CASSQVSYNEQFF.

The V and J genes are TRBV10-3 and TRBJ2-5; 10 bases fit TRBD2. The CDR3 loop spans 15 amino acids. Germline lookup yields CDR1 ENHRY and CDR2 SYGVKD. V lost 3 bases and J lost 4; bases outside the gene matches: 5. The CDR3 DNA reads TGTGCCATCAGTGAAAGCGGGGGGGCCCCAGAGACCCAGTACTTC. Translation: CAISESGGAPETQYF.

The chain combines TRBV13 with TRBJ1-3; no clear D. Per the germline V gene, CDR1 is PRHDT and CDR2 is FYEKMQ (reference sequence). Between the trimmed V and J ends, which lost 0 bases and 11 bases, there was a span of 20 bases. CDR3 length: 16 amino acids. In DNA form, the CDR3 reads TGTGCCAGCAGCTTAGGCCCTGGAGACCTAATCAACGCCATATATTTT. Its translation is CASSLGPGDLINAIYF.

This chain connects TRBV14 to TRBJ1-4; TRBD1 matches at 11 bases. This CDR3 contains 15 residues. CDR1 and CDR2 (germline): SGHDN, FVKESK. Germline trimming cut 1 base from V and 7 bases from J; bases unmatched to any gene: 2. CDR3 residues: CASSQVGTGGEKLFF. The CDR3 bases are TGTGCCAGCAGCCAAGTCGGGACAGGGGGTGAAAAACTGTTTTTT. Using reference TRBV14 and TRBJ1-4 for the parts outside the CDR3, the full variable domain is EAGVTQFPSHSVIEKGQTVTLRCDPISGHDNLYWYRRVMGKEIKFLLHFVKESKQDESGMPNNRFLAERTGGTYSTLKVQPAELEDSGVYFCASSQVGTGGEKLFFGSGTQLSVL.

This chain uses TRBV6-5 with TRBJ2-6, with 7 bases that match TRBD1. V lost 4 bases, J lost 2 bases, and 2 bases stayed unmatched. Germline CDR1 and CDR2: MNHEY and SVGAGI. The CDR3 loop spans 15 amino acids. CDR3 bases: TGTGCCAGCAGTTCTACAGGGGCTGGGGCCAACGTCCTGACTTTC. It is translated as CASSSTGAGANVLTF.